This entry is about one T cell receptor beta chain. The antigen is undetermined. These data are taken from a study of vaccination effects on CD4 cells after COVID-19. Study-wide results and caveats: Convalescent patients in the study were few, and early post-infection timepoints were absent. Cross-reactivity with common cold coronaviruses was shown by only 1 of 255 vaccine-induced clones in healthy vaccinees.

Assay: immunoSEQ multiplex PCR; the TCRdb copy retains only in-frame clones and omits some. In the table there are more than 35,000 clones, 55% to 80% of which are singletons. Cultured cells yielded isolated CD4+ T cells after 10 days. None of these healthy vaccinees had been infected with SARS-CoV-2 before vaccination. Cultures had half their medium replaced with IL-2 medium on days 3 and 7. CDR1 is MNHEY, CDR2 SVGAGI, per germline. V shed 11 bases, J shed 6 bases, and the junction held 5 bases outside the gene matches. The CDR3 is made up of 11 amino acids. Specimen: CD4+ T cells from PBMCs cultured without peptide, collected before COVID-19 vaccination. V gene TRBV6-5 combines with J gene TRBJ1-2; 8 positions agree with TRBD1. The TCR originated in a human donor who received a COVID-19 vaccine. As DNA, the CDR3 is TGTGCCGCCGGACAGGGCCATGGCTACACCTTC. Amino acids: CAAGQGHGYTF.